The rows below give T cell receptor beta chains drawn from one sample of a study of blood T cell repertoires in COVID-19. TCRdb's copy holds only in-frame clones and misses some; the assay was immunoSEQ multiplex PCR. Among about 81,000 clones listed, roughly 89% were seen once. The sequenced sample was peripheral blood. Receptors were obtained from a woman in her forties or fifties in a cohort sampled during active COVID-19. Each CDR3 is given with its conserved first and last residue. The D gene is left open where the match is weak. Rows may omit the clone size; those that give it use once, few, many or a size class.

d_call	j_call	v_call	clone_size	cdr3_nt	cdr3_aa
-	TRBJ1-4	TRBV11-3	-	TGTGCCAGCAGCTTAGGGGGGGCAACTAATGAAAAACTGTTTTTT	CASSLGGATNEKLFF
TRBD1	TRBJ2-5	TRBV10-3	-	TGTGCCATCCGTCGGACAGGGGGACAAGAGACCCAGTACTTC	CAIRRTGGQETQYF
TRBD1	TRBJ1-1	TRBV5-6	once	TGTGCCAGCAGCTCAAGGACAGGGGGCGTGAACACTGAAGCTTTCTTT	CASSSRTGGVNTEAFF
-	TRBJ2-5	TRBV18	-	TGTGCCAGCTCACGCTCTTCAGGGGACCAAGAGACCCAGTACTTC	CASSRSSGDQETQYF
-	TRBJ1-3	TRBV7-9	-	TGTGCCAGCGGAAACGAGGTCTCCGGAAACACCATATATTTT	CASGNEVSGNTIYF
-	TRBJ2-7	TRBV6-5	-	TGTGCCAGCAGTTACGAGGGGGGGCCTTCCTACGAGCAGTACTTC	CASSYEGGPSYEQYF
-	TRBJ1-5	TRBV15	few	TGTGCCACCAGCAGGTACAATCAGCCCCAGCATTTT	CATSRYNQPQHF
TRBD1	TRBJ2-7	TRBV27	-	TGTGCCAGCAGTCTAAGACAGGGGCGCTCCTACGAGCAGTACTTC	CASSLRQGRSYEQYF
-	TRBJ2-3	TRBV5-1	-	TGCGCCAGCAGCTCGGGGACGGGCAGGGGTCCGGATACGCAGTATTTT	CASSSGTGRGPDTQYF
-	TRBJ1-6	TRBV11-3	-	TGTGCCAGCAGCTTAGGGGGCCAGCTCAATTCACCCCTCCACTTT	CASSLGGQLNSPLHF
TRBD2	TRBJ2-3	TRBV30	once	TGTGCCTGGAGTGTGGGGACTAGCGGATTCTCAGATACGCAGTATTTT	CAWSVGTSGFSDTQYF
-	TRBJ1-2	TRBV11-2	-	TGTGCCAGCAGCTTGGGGGGGCTCGATGGCTACACCTTC	CASSLGGLDGYTF
TRBD2	TRBJ2-7	TRBV3-1/TRBV3-2	-	TGTGCCAGCAGCCGTCCTAGCGGGCCCAGCGAGCAGTACTTC	CASSRPSGPSEQYF
TRBD1	TRBJ2-7	TRBV5-1	-	TGCGCCAGCAGCCCGGACGGGACAGACTTTTACGAGCAGTACTTC	CASSPDGTDFYEQYF
TRBD1	TRBJ1-6	TRBV4-1	-	TGCGCCAGCAGCCAATTACAGGGGAGGAGGGATTCACCCCTCCACTTT	CASSQLQGRRDSPLHF
-	TRBJ2-2	TRBV5-6	-	TGTGCCAGCAGCTTGGTGACGGGAACCGGGGAGCTGTTTTTT	CASSLVTGTGELFF
TRBD1	TRBJ2-2	TRBV24-1	-	TGTGCCACCAGTGATTTGGGACAGGACTCCTACACCGGGGAGCTGTTTTTT	CATSDLGQDSYTGELFF
-	TRBJ1-1	TRBV3-1/TRBV3-2	-	TGTGCCAGCAGCCAGCGGGGGGGAACTGAAGCTTTCTTT	CASSQRGGTEAFF
-	TRBJ2-1	TRBV12-3/TRBV12-4	-	TGTGCCAGCGGAGTTATGCCCTACAATGAGCAGTTCTTC	CASGVMPYNEQFF
TRBD2	TRBJ2-7	TRBV5-1	-	TGCGCCAGCAGCTTTAGCGGGAGTGGTTACGAGCAGTACTTC	CASSFSGSGYEQYF
-	TRBJ2-3	TRBV11-3	-	TGTGCCAGCAGCTTATTCCCTAGCGCGTCAGGCACAGATACGCAGTATTTT	CASSLFPSASGTDTQYF
-	TRBJ2-2	TRBV10-1	-	TGCGCCAGCAGTGAAGGAGGCACCGGGGAGCTGTTTTTT	CASSEGGTGELFF
-	TRBJ2-5	TRBV9	once	TGTGCCAGCAACCCAGACAGGCGCCAAGAGACCCAGTACTTC	CASNPDRRQETQYF
TRBD1	TRBJ1-1	TRBV25-1	-	TGTGCCAGCAGTGCAGGGGGCGATCCTGAAGCTTTCTTT	CASSAGGDPEAFF
TRBD2	TRBJ2-7	TRBV18	-	TGTGCCAGCTCACCCCCAGGACTAGCGGCCTACGAGCAGTACTTC	CASSPPGLAAYEQYF
-	TRBJ2-3	TRBV5-1	-	TGCGCCAGCAGCGCCGGACAGTTCAGCACAGATACGCAGTATTTT	CASSAGQFSTDTQYF
TRBD2	TRBJ2-1	TRBV14	once	TGTGCCAGCAGCCAATCGTCCGGTGCGGGAGTGTCAAATGAGCAGTTCTTC	CASSQSSGAGVSNEQFF
TRBD1	TRBJ1-1	TRBV5-1	-	TGCGCCAGCAGCCCGACAGGGGGGAACACTGAAGCTTTCTTT	CASSPTGGNTEAFF
TRBD1	TRBJ2-1	TRBV5-6	-	TGTGCCAGCAGCGGGCGGAACAGGGGTCCCTTGTACTACAATGAGCAGTTCTTC	CASSGRNRGPLYYNEQFF
TRBD1	TRBJ1-2	TRBV27	-	TGTGCCAGCAGTCGACAGGGGGTCCACGGCTACACCTTC	CASSRQGVHGYTF
-	TRBJ2-1	TRBV5-6	-	TGTGCCAGCAGCTTTTGGCAGTCCGATGAGCAGTTCTTC	CASSFWQSDEQFF
TRBD1	TRBJ1-4	TRBV19	-	TGTGCCAGTAGTATAGATCTCCGGGACAGGCGACCTTCAACTAATGAAAAACTGTTTTTT	CASSIDLRDRRPSTNEKLFF
-	TRBJ2-7	TRBV12-1	few	TGTGCCAGCAATAACAGAACTTACGAGCAGTACTTC	CASNNRTYEQYF
TRBD1	TRBJ1-6	TRBV5-6	once	TGTGCCAGCAGTTACGGACAGGGGGGAAATTCACCCCTCCACTTT	CASSYGQGGNSPLHF
-	TRBJ1-5	TRBV30	-	TGTGCCTGGGAACAGGGTGGCAATCAGCCCCAGCATTTT	CAWEQGGNQPQHF
-	TRBJ2-7	TRBV6-6	-	TGTGCCAGCAGTAAGTCCCTCGCCGGCAGGGGCAACGAGCAGTACTTC	CASSKSLAGRGNEQYF
-	TRBJ2-7	TRBV5-8	-	TGTGCCAGCAGCTTGGGTGGAGGCAGCTACGAGCAGTACTTC	CASSLGGGSYEQYF
-	TRBJ2-1	TRBV2	-	TGTGCCAGCAATACGGAACAGCTAAGATACAATGAGCAGTTCTTC	CASNTEQLRYNEQFF
-	TRBJ1-1	TRBV9	-	TGTGCCAGCAGCTCACAGACAGCGAACACTGAAGCTTTCTTT	CASSSQTANTEAFF
-	TRBJ2-7	TRBV6-5	once	TGTGCCAGCAACCTGCAGGGAACCTACGAGCAGTACTTC	CASNLQGTYEQYF
TRBD1	TRBJ1-2	TRBV18	-	TGTGCCAGCTCACCACGACAGGGCGACTTATGGGGCTACACCTTC	CASSPRQGDLWGYTF
-	TRBJ2-1	TRBV7-8	once	TGTGCCAGCAGCTTACGGTTTAGGGAGTCCGCTTACAATGAGCAGTTCTTC	CASSLRFRESAYNEQFF
-	TRBJ2-5	TRBV25-1	-	TGTGCCAGCAGGGGGCCACAGTGGACCGTGTACTTC	CASRGPQWTVYF
TRBD1	TRBJ2-1	TRBV5-1	-	TGCGCCAGCAGGGAAGACAGGGTTGAGCAGTTCTTC	CASREDRVEQFF
-	TRBJ2-2	TRBV6-5	-	TGTGCCAGCACTCTTTTGAACACCGGGGAGCTGTTTTTT	CASTLLNTGELFF
-	TRBJ1-5	TRBV2	-	TGTGCCAGCAGGCCCGACACCAGCAATCAGCCCCAGCATTTT	CASRPDTSNQPQHF
TRBD2	TRBJ2-5	TRBV3-1/TRBV3-2	once	TGTGCCAGCAGCGACGGGAGGCAGACCCAGTACTTC	CASSDGRQTQYF
-	TRBJ1-1	TRBV15	-	TGTGCCACCAGCAGAGATTTTACAGCCCGTGGGACTGAAGCTTTCTTT	CATSRDFTARGTEAFF
TRBD2	TRBJ2-3	TRBV7-9	-	TGTGCCAGCAGCTTAAGCAGCGGGAGTTCAGATACGCAGTATTTT	CASSLSSGSSDTQYF
TRBD2	TRBJ2-5	TRBV7-2	-	TGTGCCAGCACTTTAGGATCCCGACTAGCGGGCAAAGAGACCCAGTACTTC	CASTLGSRLAGKETQYF
TRBD1	TRBJ1-2	TRBV2	-	TGTGCCAGCAGTGAACAGGGGGCTTCGGGCTACACCTTC	CASSEQGASGYTF
TRBD2	TRBJ2-5	TRBV10-3	-	TGTGCCATCAGTGAGTCGACGGGACTAGCTGGAGAGACCCAGTACTTC	CAISESTGLAGETQYF
-	TRBJ2-3	TRBV5-1	-	TGCGCCAGCAGCGCCGGCGGGAGCACAGATACGCAGTATTTT	CASSAGGSTDTQYF
TRBD2	TRBJ2-1	TRBV5-1	-	TGCGCCAGCTATCGGGGTAGCGGGACATCTAATGAGCAGTTCTTC	CASYRGSGTSNEQFF
-	TRBJ1-5	TRBV19	-	TGTGCCAGTAGTTCGATAGGGGGTAATCAGCCCCAGCATTTT	CASSSIGGNQPQHF
-	TRBJ2-3	TRBV10-2	-	TGCGCCAGCAGTCAGTGGAGGGCCCCAGATACGCAGTATTTT	CASSQWRAPDTQYF
TRBD1	TRBJ1-2	TRBV28	-	TGTGCCAGCAGTCCCCGGACAGGGGGGAACTATGGCTACACCTTC	CASSPRTGGNYGYTF
-	TRBJ1-2	TRBV6-1	few	TGTGCCAGCAGTGATCAGGGGCTGGATGGCTACACCTTC	CASSDQGLDGYTF